The 5 T cell receptor beta chains reported below all come from one sample, sequenced in a study of T cell repertoires and HLA-DP antigens. Their antigens are not known. Generated by immunoSEQ multiplex PCR, the TCRdb table keeps only in-frame clones and is missing some. The table lists fewer than 75,000 clones, around 80% of them singletons. Input material: CD4+ T cells from PBMCs. The receptors stem from a man aged 60 to 69 in good health and CMV-seronegative.

The chain joins TRBV7-9 to TRBJ2-3; 9 nucleotides line up with TRBD2. J was trimmed by 4 bases and V by 1 base; bases with no gene match: 6. Germline V CDR1 and CDR2: SEHNR, FQNEAQ (reference sequence). The CDR3 consists of 16 residues. CDR3 sequence (DNA): TGTGCCAGCAGCTTAGGGCTAGCGGGGATGTCAGATACGCAGTATTTT. Translating gives CASSLGLAGMSDTQYF.

This clone was recorded only once. V gene TRBV4-3 combines with J gene TRBJ2-7, with unresolved D. The CDR3 runs 14 residues. Germline CDR1 reads LGHNA; CDR2 reads YSLEER. V was pared by 0 bases and J by 0 bases, with 6 bases between. The CDR3 DNA is TGCGCCAGCAGCCAAGACACAACCTCCTACGAGCAGTACTTC. Its translation: CASSQDTTSYEQYF.

Only one count was recorded for this clone. The chain is built from TRBV6-1 and TRBJ2-7; the D gene could be TRBD1 or TRBD2 (5 bases each). Between the trimmed V and J ends, which lost 8 bases and 4 bases, there was a span of 15 bases. Per the germline V gene, CDR1 is MNHNS and CDR2 is SASEGT. This CDR3 has 13 amino acids. The CDR3 region is CASDKGRDYEQYV. For the CDR3, the DNA is TGTGCCAGCGATAAGGGACGGGATTACGAGCAGTACGTC.

V usage is TRBV7-2 and J usage is TRBJ2-7, with 9 bases that match TRBD2. The junction had 12 bases not matched to a gene; V was cut back by 1 base and J by 2 bases. The CDR3 is made up of 18 amino acids. The germline gives CDR1 SGHTA, CDR2 FQGNSA. DNA of the CDR3: TGTGCCAGCAGCTTAGGGGTCGGGGCTAGCGGGACTACCTACGAGCAGTACGTC. Protein product: CASSLGVGASGTTYEQYV.

V is TRBV11-2 and J is TRBJ2-1; TRBD2 matches 10 bases. CDR3 size: 15 residues. The V gene's germline CDR1 is SGHAT and CDR2 FQNNGV. Trimming at V came to 7 bases and at J to 6 bases, leaving 9 bases not matched to a gene. CDR3 nucleotide sequence: TGTGCCAGCACCGTAAGGACTAGCGGCTCCAATGAGCAGTTCTTC. This translates into CASTVRTSGSNEQFF.